This entry lists 18 T cell receptor beta chains sequenced from one sample in a study of cytomegalovirus exposure and HLA in healthy donors. It was with 60 Vbeta and 13 Jbeta primers that the PCR ran. Only in-frame clones appear in the TCRdb table, and some are missing; sequencing was by immunoSEQ multiplex PCR. The profile covers 100,000 or so clones, with about 70% appearing a single time and 3.2% taken by the ten largest. The specimen was PBMCs. These receptors all stem from a man aged 25 to 45 in good health and CMV-seronegative.

The gene calls are TRBV6-4 and TRBJ2-2; 10 nucleotides line up with TRBD1. The CDR3 contains 15 residues. The trim removed 6 bases at V and 7 bases at J, leaving 8 bases unmatched. CDR1 is MRHNA, CDR2 SNTAGT, per germline. CDR3 loop: CASSGQGGRIGELFF. The CDR3 DNA follows: TGTGCCAGCAGCGGACAGGGGGGAAGGATCGGGGAGCTGTTTTTT.

The CDR3 bases are TGTGCCAGCAGCTTAGGACAGGGACAAGAGACCCAGTACTTC. This encodes CASSLGQGQETQYF. The chain employs TRBV7-9 and TRBJ2-5; 7 nucleotides line up with TRBD1. Germline V gives CDR1 SEHNR, CDR2 FQNEAQ (reference sequence). The CDR3 extends over 14 amino acids. After removal of 1 base from V and 2 bases from J, the junction contained 1 base not matched to a gene.

This clone was recorded only once. The V call is TRBV4-2, the J call TRBJ2-1; 7 bases align to TRBD2. This CDR3 region has 16 residues. The germline V gene has CDR1 LGHNA and CDR2 YNFKEQ. After removal of 3 bases from V and 1 base from J, the junction contained 6 bases not matched to a gene. The CDR3 DNA reads as TGTGCCAGCAGCCAGCAGACTAGCAGTTCCTACAATGAGCAGTTCTTC. Amino acids: CASSQQTSSSYNEQFF.

This clone showed up just a few times. The chain couples TRBV5-1 to TRBJ2-5, with 7 bases that match TRBD1. This CDR3 spans 14 amino acids. The ends lost 0 bases at V and 5 bases at J; junction bases unmatched: 4. CDR1 is SGHRS and CDR2 is YFSETQ in the germline V gene. CDR3 region: CASSLGGQVETQYF. In nucleotides, the CDR3 is TGCGCCAGCAGCTTGGGTGGACAGGTTGAGACCCAGTACTTC.

The rearrangement joins TRBV6-5 to TRBJ1-1, with 8 bases identical to TRBD1. V was pared by 7 bases and J by 7 bases, with 11 bases of the junction left unmatched. Germline assignment: CDR1 MNHEY and CDR2 SVGAGI. The CDR3 contains 14 residues. The CDR3 here is CASNTPGGTGEAFF. As DNA, the CDR3 is TGTGCCAGCAACACACCAGGCGGGACAGGTGAAGCTTTCTTT.

V is TRBV7-2 and J is TRBJ2-7, with TRBD2 identical over 9 bases. The CDR3 totals 12 residues. Germline V gene lookup returns CDR1 SGHTA and CDR2 FQGNSA. Losses at the gene ends were 5 bases for V and 7 bases for J; bases not matched to a gene: 3. CDR3 sequence: CASSHSGREQYF. The CDR3 DNA reads as TGTGCCAGCAGCCACAGCGGGAGGGAGCAGTACTTC.

This chain uses TRBV19 with TRBJ1-2; 7 bases agree with TRBD1. CDR1 and CDR2 from the germline V gene are LNHDA and SQIVND (reference sequence). CDR3 length: 14 amino acids. V gave up 5 bases and J gave up 4 bases; unmatched junction bases: 7. In DNA, the CDR3 is TGTGCCAGTAGTTTCCGGGACAGCCTCTATGGCTACACCTTC. As protein: CASSFRDSLYGYTF. The whole variable domain, remainder taken from reference TRBV19 and TRBJ1-2, is DGGITQSPKYLFRKEGQNVTLSCEQNLNHDAMYWYRQDPGQGLRLIYYSQIVNDFQKGDIAEGYSVSREKKESFPLTVTSAQKNPTAFYLCASSFRDSLYGYTFGSGTRLTVV.

This clone was observed a few times. The genes are TRBV21-1 and TRBJ2-7; the D segment call TRBD2 is taken from the table without a DNA check. TRBV21-1 is annotated as a pseudogene. The CDR3 runs to 15 residues. This CDR3 is CASSAPDPRSWKQYF. The CDR3 DNA sequence: TGTGCCAGCAGCGCCCCAGACCCACGGAGTTGGAAGCAGTACTTC.

The chain recombines TRBV4-2 with TRBJ2-2; the D gene is possibly TRBD2 (5 bases). The CDR3 covers 16 residues. The V end lost 1 base, the J end lost 0 bases, and 9 bases lay between the germline ends. The germline V gene has CDR1 LGHNA and CDR2 YNFKEQ. The CDR3 coding sequence is TGTGCCAGCAGCCAAGGTGCAGCGGCGAACACCGGGGAGCTGTTTTTT. Its protein is CASSQGAAANTGELFF.

This chain connects TRBV27 to TRBJ1-1; D not resolved. Deletions cut 4 bases from V and 0 bases from J, with 6 bases between. The CDR3 length is 13 residues. Looked up from germline, CDR1 is MNHEY and CDR2 is SMNVEV (reference sequence). The CDR3 sequence is CASSYGVNTEAFF. CDR3 DNA sequence: TGTGCCAGCAGTTACGGGGTGAACACTGAAGCTTTCTTT.

This clone was detected a few times. This chain joins TRBV9 and TRBJ2-1, with D tentatively TRBD1 (6 bases). Trimming removed 4 bases at V and 9 bases at J, with 11 bases between. The CDR3 has 12 residues. Germline CDR1 and CDR2: SGDLS and YYNGEE. DNA for the CDR3: TGTGCCAGCAGCCCTCAAGGGGGTGAGCAGTTCTTC. This gives the protein CASSPQGGEQFF.

V usage is TRBV5-1 and J usage is TRBJ2-2, with D perhaps TRBD1 (5 bases). The V and J ends lost 4 bases and 2 bases respectively, with 12 bases between them. The germline V gene encodes CDR1 SGHRS and CDR2 YFSETQ. The CDR3 length is 15 residues. The CDR3 protein is CASSRTQGNTGELFF. The CDR3 nucleotides are TGCGCCAGCAGCCGCACTCAGGGAAACACCGGGGAGCTGTTTTTT.

V gene TRBV9 combines with J gene TRBJ2-5; 7 bases fit TRBD1. This CDR3 is 18 amino acids long. Germline CDR1 SGDLS, CDR2 YYNGEE. With 0 bases clipped from V and 5 bases from J, the junction kept 16 bases outside the gene matches. The DNA of the CDR3 is TGTGCCAGCAGCGTAGCTACTGAGGGGGCGCGAGGCGGCGAGACCCAGTACTTC. This encodes CASSVATEGARGGETQYF.

This clone has only a few counts. The CDR3 reads CASRPTGGGGTGELFF. The CDR3 DNA follows: TGTGCCAGCAGACCAACCGGGGGGGGTGGCACCGGGGAGCTGTTTTTT. The chain has TRBV9 and TRBJ2-2; 8 bases map to TRBD2. V dropped 5 bases and J dropped 4; count of bases not matched to a gene: 10. CDR1 and CDR2 from the germline V gene are SGDLS and YYNGEE. This CDR3 comprises 16 residues.

V and J are TRBV5-1 and TRBJ2-1; D may be TRBD2 (6 bases). Between the trimmed V and J ends, which lost 4 bases and 5 bases, there was a span of 10 bases. Germline V lookup: CDR1 SGHRS, CDR2 YFSETQ. This CDR3 has 13 amino acids. CDR3: CASSRVADNEQFF. DNA of the CDR3: TGCGCCAGCAGCCGCGTAGCGGACAATGAGCAGTTCTTC.

As to this clone: A junction boundary mismatches the germline segment, possibly from a read error. DNA for the CDR3: TGTTCCAGCAGCTTAAACTCGGCGGGCACCGGGGAGCTGTTTTTT. Protein sequence: CSSSLNSAGTGELFF. The chain joins TRBV7-9 to TRBJ2-2; maybe TRBD2 (5 bases). CDR3 length: 15 residues. The germline CDR1 and CDR2 sequences are SEHNR and FQNEAQ (reference sequence).

This clone was counted between two and nine times. The rearrangement joins TRBV19 to TRBJ1-2; D is perhaps TRBD1 (5 bases). Germline V lookup: CDR1 LNHDA, CDR2 SQIVND (reference sequence). V gave up 6 bases and J gave up 4 bases, with 24 bases separating them. The CDR3 is made up of 17 amino acids. For the CDR3, the DNA is TGTGCCAGTAGCCCCCTCGGGACTGAGATCGGTGGCTATGGCTACACCTTC. Its translation is CASSPLGTEIGGYGYTF.

This clone appeared a single time. This CDR3 is also generated by other DNA sequences in the sample. The V gene is TRBV18, the J gene TRBJ2-5; D might be TRBD1 (6 bases). CDR3 length: 13 residues. With 6 bases removed from V and 5 bases from J, the gap between germline ends came to 13 bases. Germline CDR1 KGHSH, CDR2 LQKENI. The CDR3 DNA is TGTGCCAGCTCCCAGGGGTATGGTGAGACCCAGTACTTC. It yields the protein CASSQGYGETQYF.